The text below deals with one T cell receptor beta chain. Its antigen is not identified. The record originates from a study of a mutant IDH1 vaccine in newly diagnosed glioma. Study overall: Treated patients showed a male proportion of approximately 62%, a female proportion of about 40%, and a mean age of around 39 years. Findings and limits, study-wide: Overall, 85% to 95% of patients had vaccine-induced immune responses. Pseudoprogression apparently lacked any relation to changes in top peripheral T cell clonotypes.

Method: immunoSEQ multiplex PCR; TCRdb's copy keeps in-frame clones and lacks some. The sample lists around 33,000 clones, about 88% seen once, with over 4% in the top ten. Time point here: baseline, week 1 (first vaccination visit). Treatment meaning: pre-vaccination baseline after standard-of-care therapy. The specimen was PBMCs, collected from a glioma patient treated with radiotherapy, temozolomide or both. The sequence was collected from a woman in her thirties or forties with glioma.

The CDR3 DNA reads as TGCGCCAGCAGCCGAGGGGTGGTGGGACAGGTCTATGGCTACACCTTC. Translating it yields CASSRGVVGQVYGYTF. The genes are TRBV4-3 and TRBJ1-2; TRBD1 matches at 8 bases. CDR1 is LGHNA and CDR2 is YSLEER in the germline V gene. The CDR3 loop spans 16 amino acids. Germline trimming cut 4 bases from V and 4 bases from J; bases unmatched to any gene: 11.